A selection of T cell receptor beta chains follows, all from one sample in a study of T cell clusters in autoimmune cytopenias. TCRdb reprocessed the multiplex PCR reads, with one entry per CDR3 protein and no DNA. The sample has 15,000 or so distinct CDR3 sequences. The sample comprised peripheral blood. The receptors originated from a human donor with an autoimmune cytopenia or autoimmune hepatitis (not recorded which). The CDR3 runs from the conserved cysteine through the conserved F or W. Only some rows state a clone size, as once, few, many or a class for expanded clones.

v_gene: TRBV29-1; abundance: medium-sized; j_gene: TRBJ2-5; CDR3aa: CSVTGTSNGAQYF
v_gene: TRBV19; abundance: medium-sized; j_gene: TRBJ2-2; CDR3aa: CASTHGGSGELFF
v_gene: TRBV12-3/TRBV12-4; abundance: NA; j_gene: TRBJ2-3; CDR3aa: CASAVRGSSTDTQYF
v_gene: TRBV12-3/TRBV12-4; abundance: NA; j_gene: TRBJ1-1; CDR3aa: CASTPPGTALEAFF
v_gene: TRBV19; abundance: medium-sized; j_gene: TRBJ2-3; CDR3aa: CASSIGSVGSTDTQYF
v_gene: TRBV19; abundance: NA; j_gene: TRBJ1-6; CDR3aa: CASSIGGNSPLHF
v_gene: TRBV20-1; abundance: NA; j_gene: TRBJ2-1; CDR3aa: CSASLRLDGNEQFF
v_gene: TRBV6-4; abundance: NA; j_gene: TRBJ1-2; CDR3aa: CASSDEEQGTNYGYTF
v_gene: TRBV5-1; abundance: NA; j_gene: TRBJ2-7; CDR3aa: CASSLAAAGASYEQYF
v_gene: TRBV6-6; abundance: NA; j_gene: TRBJ2-7; CDR3aa: CASSEVGEGSYEQYF
v_gene: TRBV5-6; abundance: NA; j_gene: TRBJ2-1; CDR3aa: CASSSGTSAYNEQFF
v_gene: TRBV6-7; abundance: NA; j_gene: TRBJ1-6; CDR3aa: CASPESGHEGNSPLHF
v_gene: TRBV12-3/TRBV12-4; abundance: NA; j_gene: TRBJ2-7; CDR3aa: CASSEGGVHEQYF
v_gene: TRBV6-5; abundance: NA; j_gene: TRBJ1-5; CDR3aa: CVPFSDKGSNQPQHF
v_gene: TRBV6-5; abundance: NA; j_gene: TRBJ1-2; CDR3aa: CASLEPGTGIYGYTF
v_gene: TRBV5-4; abundance: NA; j_gene: TRBJ2-2; CDR3aa: CASSDRGRSGELFF
v_gene: TRBV10-3; abundance: NA; j_gene: TRBJ2-3; CDR3aa: CAISQDRQDTDTQYF
v_gene: TRBV14; abundance: NA; j_gene: TRBJ2-2; CDR3aa: CASSQDLAGVGELFF
v_gene: TRBV19; abundance: medium-sized; j_gene: TRBJ2-3; CDR3aa: CASSRDSHTQYF
v_gene: TRBV11-1; abundance: medium-sized; j_gene: TRBJ2-1; CDR3aa: CASSARWTGDEQFF
v_gene: TRBV5-4; abundance: NA; j_gene: TRBJ2-3; CDR3aa: CASSSLSSGVRRTDTQYF
v_gene: TRBV10-3; abundance: NA; j_gene: TRBJ2-1; CDR3aa: CAISEGLAGGDEQFF
v_gene: TRBV11-2; abundance: NA; j_gene: TRBJ2-1; CDR3aa: CASSADSMRPADEQFF
v_gene: TRBV29-1; abundance: medium-sized; j_gene: TRBJ1-5; CDR3aa: CSVQGNSNQPQHF
v_gene: TRBV20-1; abundance: NA; j_gene: TRBJ2-7; CDR3aa: CSAKGWASGTYEQYF
v_gene: TRBV6-2/TRBV6-3; abundance: NA; j_gene: TRBJ2-5; CDR3aa: CARTLKQGELNLSGETQYF
v_gene: TRBV5-5; abundance: NA; j_gene: TRBJ1-5; CDR3aa: CASSLRQGLQPQHF
v_gene: TRBV6-1; abundance: NA; j_gene: TRBJ1-5; CDR3aa: CASSVTGYQPQHF
v_gene: TRBV5-6; abundance: NA; j_gene: TRBJ2-3; CDR3aa: CASSSTPGQGGADTQYF
v_gene: TRBV6-6; abundance: NA; j_gene: TRBJ1-2; CDR3aa: CASSGQGLDYGYTF
v_gene: TRBV20-1; abundance: NA; j_gene: TRBJ1-1; CDR3aa: CSARDGWAMKRTEAFF
v_gene: TRBV5-4; abundance: NA; j_gene: TRBJ2-5; CDR3aa: CASSSRLAGAETQYF
v_gene: TRBV6-1; abundance: NA; j_gene: TRBJ1-1; CDR3aa: CASSVTRQGEAFF
v_gene: TRBV20-1; abundance: NA; j_gene: TRBJ2-1; CDR3aa: CSARSREAYNEQFF
v_gene: TRBV20-1; abundance: NA; j_gene: TRBJ1-4; CDR3aa: CSAAAGITNEKLFF